The entry below describes one T cell receptor (beta chain). This entry is derived from a study of cytotoxic CD8 clonotypes in ibrutinib-treated CLL. TCRdb keeps only in-frame clones here, not all; method: immunoSEQ multiplex PCR. In the table there are around 140,000 clones, roughly 80% of which are singletons. Per germline, CDR1 SGDLS and CDR2 YYNGEE. The CDR3 is made up of 14 amino acids. The V gene lost 0 bases and the J gene lost 2 bases, with 7 bases spanning the gap. The clonotype comes from a human donor with chronic lymphocytic leukemia. The sequenced sample was PBMCs, obtained after 12 months of ibrutinib treatment. The gene calls are TRBV9 and TRBJ2-3; the D gene is possibly TRBD2 (6 bases). CDR3 nucleotides: TGTGCCAGCAGCGTAGGCGGGGACACAGATACGCAGTATTTT. It translates to CASSVGGDTDTQYF.